These T cell receptor beta chains were read from a single sample in a study of CD8 T cells in Susac syndrome. Each CDR3 protein is one row after TCRdb ran MiXCR on the immunoSEQ multiplex PCR reads. The table records 200,000 to 250,000 distinct CDR3 sequences, 85% to 95% of them present only once. Specimen: CD4+ T cells from PBMCs. These receptors were obtained from a human donor with multiple sclerosis. Each CDR3 is given without its conserved first and last residue.

j_call v_call cdr3_aa
TRBJ1-6 TRBV19 ASAGQGGDSPLH
TRBJ1-4 TRBV12-3/TRBV12-4 ASSFGFQPRLDNEKLF
TRBJ2-3 TRBV7-3 ASSHDSLSTDTQY
TRBJ2-3 TRBV7-9 ASSPGGPTDTQY
TRBJ2-4 TRBV28 ASSLSAPSGYGQY
TRBJ1-1 TRBV10-3 AISGMRGRNTEAF
TRBJ2-3 TRBV15 ATSRDPTVGQY
TRBJ2-5 TRBV19 ASTGRVGETQY
TRBJ2-2 TRBV24-1 ATSGTGGIVTGELF
TRBJ2-4 TRBV6-1 ASTEAPSANIQY
TRBJ2-5 TRBV6-6 ASSYEGARETQY
TRBJ1-2 TRBV20-1 SASGSYGYT
TRBJ1-6 TRBV28 ASSSRGQGDRNSPLH
TRBJ1-1 TRBV29-1 SAFFVSRNTEAF
TRBJ2-2 TRBV11-2 ASSALAGYTGELF
TRBJ2-1 TRBV7-2 ASSLVAGFDNEQF
TRBJ2-1 TRBV6-5 ASSYSRSDNEQF
TRBJ2-5 TRBV6-5 ASSYPGGTTQY
TRBJ2-2 TRBV27 ASSLSPEGAANTGELF
TRBJ2-5 TRBV12-5 ASGLTRKQETQY
TRBJ2-5 TRBV4-2 ASSQEVNREETQY
TRBJ1-5 TRBV6-1 ASRMGGDLLGHQPQH
TRBJ2-7 TRBV3-1 ASSQDGTKTQQY
TRBJ1-5 TRBV6-1 ASSLGQLSNQPQH
TRBJ1-3 TRBV13 ASSLGREGTSGNTIY
TRBJ1-4 TRBV2 ASGRLPEKLF
TRBJ2-1 TRBV5-1 ASSLAQVVNEQF
TRBJ2-7 TRBV6-2/TRBV6-3 ASTERGRSYEQY
TRBJ2-1 TRBV24-1 ATSDGGQGEQF
TRBJ2-7 TRBV9 ASSPGGLGRYEQY
TRBJ2-4 TRBV19 ASRGIENIQY
TRBJ1-1 TRBV5-4 ASSPQTGGNTEAF
TRBJ2-5 TRBV19 ATLDRAAETQY
TRBJ2-1 TRBV6-1 ASSVAGGWDEQF
TRBJ2-2 TRBV28 ASSLRLPGELF
TRBJ2-7 TRBV10-1 ASSDGFEQY
TRBJ1-6 TRBV27 ASSFSQRERDSPLH
TRBJ2-1 TRBV2 ASSAEDLYNEQF
TRBJ2-2 TRBV5-6 ASSRDYNTGELF
TRBJ2-6 TRBV7-3 ASSLEGPGANVLT
TRBJ2-6 TRBV18 ANSPPVGESSGANVLT
TRBJ2-3 TRBV3-1 ASSQDEGLAGVFTDTQY
TRBJ2-5 TRBV12-3/TRBV12-4 ASRPDRDGPETQY
TRBJ2-7 TRBV2 ASSQDRGKTYEQY
TRBJ2-1 TRBV7-9 ASSLSPMRYNEQF
TRBJ2-1 TRBV5-4 ASSFLVPNEQF
TRBJ2-1 TRBV30 AWSKTSYNEQF
TRBJ2-2 TRBV10-2 ASVTSGGITGELF
TRBJ2-5 TRBV20-1 SARELAGGETQY
TRBJ2-7 TRBV20-1 SAPPGQGYEQY
TRBJ1-1 TRBV9 ASSVQGRTEAF
TRBJ1-1 TRBV5-1 ASSFLQGADTNTEAF
TRBJ1-2 TRBV19 ASTAGWAHGYT
TRBJ1-1 TRBV29-1 SVRQGADTEAF
TRBJ1-4 TRBV14 ASSQNAGEKLF